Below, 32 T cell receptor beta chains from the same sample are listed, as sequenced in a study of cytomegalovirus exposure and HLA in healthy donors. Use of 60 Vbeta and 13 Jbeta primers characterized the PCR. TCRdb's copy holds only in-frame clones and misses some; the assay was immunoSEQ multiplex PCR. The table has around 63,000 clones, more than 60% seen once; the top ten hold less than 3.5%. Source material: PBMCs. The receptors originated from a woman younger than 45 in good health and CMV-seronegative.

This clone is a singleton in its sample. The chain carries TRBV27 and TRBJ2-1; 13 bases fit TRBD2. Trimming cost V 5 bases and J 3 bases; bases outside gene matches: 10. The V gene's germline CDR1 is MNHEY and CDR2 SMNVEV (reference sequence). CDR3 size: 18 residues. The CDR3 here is CASSPGTSGTGVYNEQFF. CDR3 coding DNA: TGTGCCAGCAGTCCGGGGACTAGCGGGACTGGGGTCTACAATGAGCAGTTCTTC.

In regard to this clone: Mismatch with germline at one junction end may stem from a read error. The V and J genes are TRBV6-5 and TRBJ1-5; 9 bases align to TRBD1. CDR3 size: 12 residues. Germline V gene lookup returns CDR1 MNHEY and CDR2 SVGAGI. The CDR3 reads CASSYSGQGRHF. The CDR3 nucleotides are TGTGCCAGCAGCTACTCGGGACAGGGTCGGCATTTT.

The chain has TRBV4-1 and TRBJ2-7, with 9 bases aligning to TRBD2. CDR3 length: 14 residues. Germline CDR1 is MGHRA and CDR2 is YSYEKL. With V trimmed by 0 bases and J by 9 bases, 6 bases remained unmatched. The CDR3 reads CASSQERTSEVQYF. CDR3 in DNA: TGCGCCAGCAGCCAAGAACGGACTAGCGAAGTGCAGTACTTC.

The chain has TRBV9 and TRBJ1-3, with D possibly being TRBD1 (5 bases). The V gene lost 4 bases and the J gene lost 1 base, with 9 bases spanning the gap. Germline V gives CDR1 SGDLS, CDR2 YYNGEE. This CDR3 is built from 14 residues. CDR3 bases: TGTGCCAGCAGCCCGGGGGGGTCTGGAAACACCATATATTTT. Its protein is CASSPGGSGNTIYF.

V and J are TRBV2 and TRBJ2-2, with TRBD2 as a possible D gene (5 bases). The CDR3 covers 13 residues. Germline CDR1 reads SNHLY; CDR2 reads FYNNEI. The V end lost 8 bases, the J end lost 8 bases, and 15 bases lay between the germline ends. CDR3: CASGYTPGGELFF. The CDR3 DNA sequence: TGTGCCAGCGGATACACCCCGGGGGGGGAGCTGTTTTTT.

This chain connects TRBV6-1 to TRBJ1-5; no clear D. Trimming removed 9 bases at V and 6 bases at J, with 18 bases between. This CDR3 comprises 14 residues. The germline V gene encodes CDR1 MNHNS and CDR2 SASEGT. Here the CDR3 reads CASATDERGQPQHF. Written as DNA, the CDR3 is TGTGCCAGTGCCACTGACGAGAGAGGTCAGCCCCAGCATTTT.

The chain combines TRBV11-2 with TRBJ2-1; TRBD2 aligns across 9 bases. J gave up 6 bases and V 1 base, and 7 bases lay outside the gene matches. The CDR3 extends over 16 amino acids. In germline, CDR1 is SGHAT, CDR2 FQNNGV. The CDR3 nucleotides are TGTGCCAGCAGCTTAGTAAGCGGGGGGATGTTCAATGAGCAGTTCTTC. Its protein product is CASSLVSGGMFNEQFF.

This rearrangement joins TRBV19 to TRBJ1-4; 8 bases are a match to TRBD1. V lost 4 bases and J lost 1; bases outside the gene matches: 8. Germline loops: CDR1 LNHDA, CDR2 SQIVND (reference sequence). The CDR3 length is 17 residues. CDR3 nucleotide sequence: TGTGCCAGTAGTAAAACAGGGGGAATGGGAACTAATGAAAAACTGTTTTTT. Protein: CASSKTGGMGTNEKLFF.

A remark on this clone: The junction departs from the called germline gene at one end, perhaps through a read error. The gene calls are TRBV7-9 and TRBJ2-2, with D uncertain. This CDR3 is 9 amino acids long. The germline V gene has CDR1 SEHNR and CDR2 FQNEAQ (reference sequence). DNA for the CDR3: TGTTCCAGCAGCTCTGAGCTGTTTTTT. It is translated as CSSSSELFF.

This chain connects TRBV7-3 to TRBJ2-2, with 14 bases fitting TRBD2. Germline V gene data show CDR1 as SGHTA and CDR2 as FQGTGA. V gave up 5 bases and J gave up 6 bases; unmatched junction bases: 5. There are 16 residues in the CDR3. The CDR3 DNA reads TGTGCCAGCAGCATGGGACTAGCGGGAGCCTCCGGGGAGCTGTTTTTT. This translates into CASSMGLAGASGELFF.

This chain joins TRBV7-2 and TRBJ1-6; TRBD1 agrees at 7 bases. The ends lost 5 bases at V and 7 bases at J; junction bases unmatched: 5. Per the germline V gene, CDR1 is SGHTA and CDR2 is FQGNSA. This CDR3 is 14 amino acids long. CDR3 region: CASSTGQLNSPLHF. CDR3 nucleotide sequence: TGTGCCAGCAGCACGGGACAGTTAAATTCACCCCTCCACTTT.

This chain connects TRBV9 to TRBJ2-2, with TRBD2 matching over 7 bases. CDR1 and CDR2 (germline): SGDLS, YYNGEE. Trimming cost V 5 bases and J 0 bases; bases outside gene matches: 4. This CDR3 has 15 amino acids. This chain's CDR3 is CASSVGGSNTGELFF. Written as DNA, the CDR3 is TGTGCCAGCAGTGTCGGGGGGTCGAACACCGGGGAGCTGTTTTTT.

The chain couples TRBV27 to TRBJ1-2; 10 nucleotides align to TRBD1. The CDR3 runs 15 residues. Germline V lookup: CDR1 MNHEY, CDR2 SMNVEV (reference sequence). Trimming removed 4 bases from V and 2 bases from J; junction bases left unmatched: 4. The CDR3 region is CASSSPGQGNYGYTF. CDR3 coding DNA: TGTGCCAGCAGTTCCCCGGGACAGGGGAACTATGGCTACACCTTC.

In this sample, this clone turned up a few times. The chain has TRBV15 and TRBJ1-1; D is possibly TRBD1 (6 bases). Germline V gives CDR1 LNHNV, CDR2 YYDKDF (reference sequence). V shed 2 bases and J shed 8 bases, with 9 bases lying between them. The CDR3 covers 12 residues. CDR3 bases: TGTGCCACCAGCAGATACGGACAGGAAGCTTTCTTT. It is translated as CATSRYGQEAFF.

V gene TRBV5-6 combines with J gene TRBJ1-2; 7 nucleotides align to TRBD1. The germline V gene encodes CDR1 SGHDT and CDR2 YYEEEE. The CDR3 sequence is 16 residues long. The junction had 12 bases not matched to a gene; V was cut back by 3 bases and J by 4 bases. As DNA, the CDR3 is TGTGCCAGCAGCTGGGGGGTCGACAGGGATAGCTATGGCTACACCTTC. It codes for CASSWGVDRDSYGYTF. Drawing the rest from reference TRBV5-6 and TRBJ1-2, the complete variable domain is DAGVTQSPTHLIKTRGQQVTLRCSPKSGHDTVSWYQQALGQGPQFIFQYYEEEERQRGNFPDRFSGHQFPNYSSELNVNALLLGDSALYLCASSWGVDRDSYGYTFGSGTRLTVV.

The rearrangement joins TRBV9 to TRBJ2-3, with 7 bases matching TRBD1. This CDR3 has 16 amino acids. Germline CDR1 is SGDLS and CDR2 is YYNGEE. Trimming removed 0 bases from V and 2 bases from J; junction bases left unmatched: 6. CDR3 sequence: CASSVDTGALTDTQYF. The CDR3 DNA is TGTGCCAGCAGCGTAGACACAGGGGCTCTCACAGATACGCAGTATTTT.

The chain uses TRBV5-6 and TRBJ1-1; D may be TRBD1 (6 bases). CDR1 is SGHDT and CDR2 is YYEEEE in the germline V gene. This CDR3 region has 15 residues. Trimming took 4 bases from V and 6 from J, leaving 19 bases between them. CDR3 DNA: TGTGCCAGCAGCCGACTATGGGACACCGTGGCTGAAGCTTTCTTT. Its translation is CASSRLWDTVAEAFF.

Here the CDR3 reads CATSRDGSRKYNEQFF. CDR3 in DNA: TGTGCCACCAGCAGAGATGGAAGCAGGAAGTACAATGAGCAGTTCTTC. V gene TRBV15 combines with J gene TRBJ2-1; D remains ambiguous. Germline assignment: CDR1 LNHNV and CDR2 YYDKDF (reference sequence). With 0 bases removed from V and 4 bases from J, the gap between germline ends came to 13 bases. The CDR3 extends over 16 amino acids.

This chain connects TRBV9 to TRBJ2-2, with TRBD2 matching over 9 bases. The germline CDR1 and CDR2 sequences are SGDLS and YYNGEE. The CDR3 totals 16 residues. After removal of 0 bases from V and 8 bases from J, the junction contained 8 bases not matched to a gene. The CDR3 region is CASSVAIAGERGELFF. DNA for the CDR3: TGTGCCAGCAGCGTAGCCATAGCGGGAGAAAGAGGGGAGCTGTTTTTT.

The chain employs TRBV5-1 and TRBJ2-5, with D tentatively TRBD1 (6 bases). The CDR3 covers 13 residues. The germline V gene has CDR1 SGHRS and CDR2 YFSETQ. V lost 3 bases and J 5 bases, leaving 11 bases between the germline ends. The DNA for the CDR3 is TGCGCCAGCAGCTCTAGGGGGACGGAGACCCAGTACTTC. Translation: CASSSRGTETQYF.

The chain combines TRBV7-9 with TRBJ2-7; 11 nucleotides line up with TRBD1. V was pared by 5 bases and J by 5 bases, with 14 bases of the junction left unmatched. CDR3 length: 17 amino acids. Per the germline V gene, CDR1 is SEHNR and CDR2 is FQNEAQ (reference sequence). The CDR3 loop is CASSPRGTGGLLDEQYV. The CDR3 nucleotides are TGTGCCAGCAGCCCCCGAGGGACAGGGGGTCTATTGGACGAGCAGTACGTC.

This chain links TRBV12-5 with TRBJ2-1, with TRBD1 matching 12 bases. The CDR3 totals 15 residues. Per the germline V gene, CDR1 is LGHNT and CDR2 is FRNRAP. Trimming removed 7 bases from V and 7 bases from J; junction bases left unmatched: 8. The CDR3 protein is CASVPGTGGWNEQFF. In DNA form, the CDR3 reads TGTGCTAGTGTTCCCGGGACAGGGGGCTGGAATGAGCAGTTCTTC.

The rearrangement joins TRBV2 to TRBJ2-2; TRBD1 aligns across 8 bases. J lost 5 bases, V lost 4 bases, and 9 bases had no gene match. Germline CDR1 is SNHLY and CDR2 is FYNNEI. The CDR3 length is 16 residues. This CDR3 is CASSGNTGGLTGELFF. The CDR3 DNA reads TGTGCCAGCAGTGGGAATACAGGGGGACTTACCGGGGAGCTGTTTTTT.

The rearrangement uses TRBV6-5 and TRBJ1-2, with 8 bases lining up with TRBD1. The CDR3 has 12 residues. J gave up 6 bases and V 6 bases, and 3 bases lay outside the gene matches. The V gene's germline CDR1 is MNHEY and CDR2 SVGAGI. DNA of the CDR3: TGTGCCAGCAGCAGGGGGCTAGATGGCTACACCTTC. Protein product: CASSRGLDGYTF.

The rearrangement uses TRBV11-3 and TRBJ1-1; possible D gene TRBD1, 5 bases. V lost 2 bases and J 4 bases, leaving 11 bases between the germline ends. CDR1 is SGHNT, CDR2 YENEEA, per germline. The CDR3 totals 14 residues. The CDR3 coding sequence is TGTGCCAGCAGCTTAAGGGGCAGGGCCACTGAAGCTTTCTTT. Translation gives CASSLRGRATEAFF.

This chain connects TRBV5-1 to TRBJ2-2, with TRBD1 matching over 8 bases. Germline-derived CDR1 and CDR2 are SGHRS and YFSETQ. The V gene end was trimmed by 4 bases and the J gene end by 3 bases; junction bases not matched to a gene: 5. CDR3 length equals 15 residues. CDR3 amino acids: CASSRTGSDTGELFF. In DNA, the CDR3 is TGCGCCAGCAGCAGGACAGGGAGCGACACCGGGGAGCTGTTTTTT. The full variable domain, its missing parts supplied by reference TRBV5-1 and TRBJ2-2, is KAGVTQTPRYLIKTRGQQVTLSCSPISGHRSVSWYQQTPGQGLQFLFEYFSETQRNKGNFPGRFSGRQFSNSRSEMNVSTLELGDSALYLCASSRTGSDTGELFFGEGSRLTVL.

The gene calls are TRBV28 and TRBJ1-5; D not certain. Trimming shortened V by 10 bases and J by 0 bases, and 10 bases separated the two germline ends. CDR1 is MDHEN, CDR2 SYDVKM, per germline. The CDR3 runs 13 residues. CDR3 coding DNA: TGTGCCATTCGAGTCTCTAGCAATCAGCCCCAGCATTTT. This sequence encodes CAIRVSSNQPQHF.

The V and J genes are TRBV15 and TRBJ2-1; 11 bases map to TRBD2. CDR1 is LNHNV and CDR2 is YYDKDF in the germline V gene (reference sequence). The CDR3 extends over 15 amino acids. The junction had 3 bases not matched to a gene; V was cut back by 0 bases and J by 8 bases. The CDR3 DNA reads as TGTGCCACCAGCAGAGAAACTAGCGGGAGTGATGAGCAGTTCTTC. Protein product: CATSRETSGSDEQFF. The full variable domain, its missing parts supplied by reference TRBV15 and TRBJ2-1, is DAMVIQNPRYQVTQFGKPVTLSCSQTLNHNVMYWYQQKSSQAPKLLFHYYDKDFNNEADTPDNFQSRRPNTSFCFLDIRSPGLGDTAMYLCATSRETSGSDEQFFGPGTRLTVL.

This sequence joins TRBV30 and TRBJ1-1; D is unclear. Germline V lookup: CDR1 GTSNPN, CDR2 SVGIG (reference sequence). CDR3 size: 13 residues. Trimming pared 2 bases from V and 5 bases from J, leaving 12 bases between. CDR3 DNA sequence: TGTGCCTGGAGTCCAATGGAGGAGACTGAAGCTTTCTTT. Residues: CAWSPMEETEAFF. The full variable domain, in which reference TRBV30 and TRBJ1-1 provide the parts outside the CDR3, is SQTIHQWPATLVQPVGSPLSLECTVEGTSNPNLYWYRQAAGRGLQLLFYSVGIGQISSEVPQNLSASRPQDRQFILSSKKLLLSDSGFYLCAWSPMEETEAFFGQGTRLTVV.

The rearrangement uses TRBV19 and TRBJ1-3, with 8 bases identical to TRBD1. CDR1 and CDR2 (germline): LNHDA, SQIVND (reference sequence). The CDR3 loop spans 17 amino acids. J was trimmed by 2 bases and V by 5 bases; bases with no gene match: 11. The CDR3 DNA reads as TGTGCCAGTAGTCCGATTGTGGGACAGGTACCTGGAAACACCATATATTTT. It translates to CASSPIVGQVPGNTIYF.

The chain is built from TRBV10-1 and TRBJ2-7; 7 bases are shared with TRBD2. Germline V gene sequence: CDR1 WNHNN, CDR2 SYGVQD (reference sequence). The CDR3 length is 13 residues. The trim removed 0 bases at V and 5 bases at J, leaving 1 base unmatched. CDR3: CASSESGTNEQYF. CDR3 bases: TGCGCCAGCAGTGAGTCTGGGACTAACGAGCAGTACTTC.

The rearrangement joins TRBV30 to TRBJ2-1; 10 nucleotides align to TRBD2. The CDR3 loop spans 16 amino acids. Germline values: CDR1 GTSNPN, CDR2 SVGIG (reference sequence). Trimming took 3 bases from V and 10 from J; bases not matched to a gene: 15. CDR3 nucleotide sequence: TGTGCCTGGAGCTTCGTAAGCGGGGGGGCGTTACCCGAGCAGTTCTTC. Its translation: CAWSFVSGGALPEQFF.